The sample holds many counts of the clone carrying this T cell receptor (beta chain). This sample is part of a study of blood T cells in healthy people across ages. Next came a second PCR, run for about 6 to 12 cycles, which used a sample-barcoded 5' primer along with a J-beta primer mix. TCRdb recomputed calls from the 5' RACE reads with MiXCR, one row per CDR3 protein. This sample has 650,000 to 800,000 distinct CDR3 sequences; about 50% occur once, and the top ten carry approximately 13%. V lost 3 bases and J lost 2, with 11 bases in between. Per germline, CDR1 MDHEN and CDR2 SYDVKM. CDR3 size: 14 residues.

Sequenced input: blood. This sequence joins TRBV28 and TRBJ2-7, with a tentative D call TRBD2 (6 bases). The source is an elderly woman in good health. CDR3 in amino acids: CASSFGGNTYEQYF. The CDR3 DNA is TGTGCCAGCAGTTTTGGCGGGAACACCTACGAGCAGTACTTC. Complete variable domain (other parts from reference TRBV28 and TRBJ2-7): DVKVTQSSRYLVKRTGEKVFLECVQDMDHENMFWYRQDPGLGLRLIYFSYDVKMKEKGDIPEGYSVSREKKERFSLILESASTNQTSMYLCASSFGGNTYEQYFGPGTRLTVT.